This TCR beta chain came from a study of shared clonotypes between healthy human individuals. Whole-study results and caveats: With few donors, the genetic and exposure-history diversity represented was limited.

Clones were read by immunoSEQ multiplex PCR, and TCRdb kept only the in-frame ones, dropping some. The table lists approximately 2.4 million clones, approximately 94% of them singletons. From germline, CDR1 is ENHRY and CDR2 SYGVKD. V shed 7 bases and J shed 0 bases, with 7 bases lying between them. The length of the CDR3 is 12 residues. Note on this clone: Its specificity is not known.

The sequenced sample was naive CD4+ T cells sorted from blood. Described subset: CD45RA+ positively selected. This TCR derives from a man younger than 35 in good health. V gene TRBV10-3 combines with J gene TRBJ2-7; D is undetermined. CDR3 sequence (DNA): TGTGCCATCAATGATGTCTCCTACGAGCAGTACTTC. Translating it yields CAINDVSYEQYF.